This T cell receptor (beta chain) was retrieved from a study of OX40 agonist ivuxolimab in advanced cancers. Study results and caveats: Dose levels from 0.1 to 3.0 mg/kg saw CD4+ and CD8+ blood T cells expand clonally by week 6.

On this clone: Its specificity is not known.

Repertoires were generated with immunoSEQ multiplex PCR, while TCRdb's copy carries only in-frame clones and drops some. Here the sample spans over 10,000 clones, approximately 87% being singletons. Here the sequenced sample was CD4+ or CD8+ T cells sorted from blood, taken in a trial of the OX40 agonist ivuxolimab. The receptor's source is an adult with an advanced solid tumor such as melanoma, head and neck, liver or kidney cancer.

DNA for the CDR3: TGTGCCAGCAGCTTACCTCTACCACGCATCAATGAGCAGTTCTTC. Its protein product is CASSLPLPRINEQFF. The chain couples TRBV11-2 to TRBJ2-1; D is uncertain. The CDR3 contains 15 residues. Germline CDR1 SGHAT, CDR2 FQNNGV. V lost 2 bases and J 6 bases, leaving 14 bases between the germline ends. The full variable domain, in which reference TRBV11-2 and TRBJ2-1 provide the parts outside the CDR3, is EAGVAQSPRYKIIEKRQSVAFWCNPISGHATLYWYQQILGQGPKLLIQFQNNGVVDDSQLPKDRFSAERLKGVDSTLKIQPAKLEDSAVYLCASSLPLPRINEQFFGPGTRLTVL.